The 30 T cell receptor beta chains below were found in one sample sequenced in a study of CD8 T cells in ankylosing spondylitis. The study, taken as a whole, reports: Seemingly characteristic of ankylosing spondylitis blood was a TCR beta motif consisting of about 8 highly homologous variants.

The antigens for these receptors are not known. Each CDR3 protein is one row after TCRdb ran MiXCR on the 5' RACE reads. The sample records 750,000 to 850,000 distinct CDR3 sequences, 10% to 15% being singletons. Source material: blood, either unsorted or a sorted T cell fraction (not recorded which). These receptors all come from a male donor with ankylosing spondylitis.

Many counts were recorded for this clonotype. This rearrangement joins TRBV20-1 to TRBJ2-1; TRBD1 matches at 8 bases. Germline loops: CDR1 DFQATT, CDR2 SNEGSKA (reference sequence). This CDR3 region has 15 residues. Germline trimming cut 4 bases from V and 3 bases from J; bases unmatched to any gene: 8. In DNA form, the CDR3 reads TGCAGTGCTACCTCGGTAGACAGGGGCTACAATGAGCAGTTCTTC. It is translated as CSATSVDRGYNEQFF.

This clonotype turned up a few times. The chain carries TRBV6-1 and TRBJ1-1; D unclear. Trimming stripped 7 bases from V and 1 base from J, with 7 bases between. The CDR3 has 12 amino acids. The V gene's germline CDR1 is MNHNS and CDR2 SASEGT. The CDR3 loop is CASKTRNTEAFF. The CDR3 nucleotides are TGTGCCAGCAAAACAAGGAACACTGAAGCTTTCTTT.

The sample holds many counts of this clonotype. J is TRBJ1-3 and V is TRBV29-1; tentatively, D is TRBD1 (5 bases). Trimming took 2 bases from V and 2 from J, leaving 7 bases between them. The CDR3 sequence is 13 residues long. Germline CDR1 and CDR2: SQVTM and ANQGSEA. CDR3 DNA sequence: TGCAGCGTTGAAACGGGGGCTGGAAACACCATATATTTT. Encoded protein: CSVETGAGNTIYF.

This clonotype has only a few counts. This sequence joins TRBV18 and TRBJ2-7; perhaps TRBD2 as D (6 bases). Germline V gene data show CDR1 as KGHSH and CDR2 as LQKENI. V lost 3 bases, J lost 7 bases, and 22 bases lay in between. The CDR3 is 16 amino acids. The CDR3 DNA is TGTGCCAGCTCACCGCCTGGGACTCTCGTGGAAGGAGAGCAGTACTTC. Translating it yields CASSPPGTLVEGEQYF.

This clonotype was found a few times. V gene TRBV12-3 or TRBV12-4 combines with J gene TRBJ1-3; 7 bases are shared with TRBD1. The junction had 5 bases not matched to a gene; V was cut back by 6 bases and J by 3 bases. This CDR3 contains 14 residues. CDR3 protein: CASSRTGDGNTIYF. The CDR3 DNA is TGTGCCAGCAGCCGAACAGGGGATGGAAACACCATATATTTT.

About this clonotype itself: The junction and the germline gene differ at one end; a read error may be behind it. The genes are TRBV7-2 and TRBJ2-7, with TRBD1 matching over 9 bases. CDR1 and CDR2 (germline): SGHTA, FQGNSA. The CDR3 spans 14 residues. Here the CDR3 reads CAGSTRTGVNEQYF. The DNA for the CDR3 is TGTGCCGGCAGCACCCGGACAGGGGTTAACGAGCAGTACTTC.

Of note for this clonotype: Mismatch with germline at one junction end may stem from a read error. The CDR3, as DNA: TGTGCCAGTACGACAGGGTTGACTCCAGGGGCCAACGCCCTGACTTTC. The encoded protein is CASTTGLTPGANALTF. The chain uses TRBV19 and TRBJ2-6; 7 bases map to TRBD1. CDR3 length equals 16 residues. The germline gives CDR1 LNHDA, CDR2 SQIVND (reference sequence).

This chain links TRBV6-2 or TRBV6-3 with TRBJ2-1; D not certain. CDR1 is MNHEY and CDR2 is SVGEGT in the germline V gene. Trimming removed 2 bases from V and 2 bases from J, with 1 base in between. This CDR3 has 12 amino acids. The CDR3: CASSYAYNEQFF. Written as DNA, the CDR3 is TGTGCCAGCAGTTACGCCTACAATGAGCAGTTCTTC.

This clonotype was detected only a few times. The germline gene is not matched at one end of the junction; a read error may be the cause. The chain joins TRBV20-1 to TRBJ1-6; D is unclear. CDR3 length: 12 residues. Germline values: CDR1 DFQATT, CDR2 SNEGSKA (reference sequence). The CDR3: CSARGWNSPLHF. CDR3 DNA: TGCAGTGCAAGAGGATGGAATTCACCCCTCCACTTT.

This clonotype turned up a few times. The rearrangement uses TRBV4-3 and TRBJ1-5; the D gene is possibly TRBD1 (5 bases). Germline V gives CDR1 LGHNA, CDR2 YSLEER. The CDR3 consists of 15 residues. The V end was cut by 0 bases, the J end by 6 bases, with 12 bases between. CDR3 sequence: CASSQDLGGLQPQHF. The CDR3 region has the DNA TGCGCCAGCAGCCAAGATCTTGGGGGTCTTCAGCCCCAGCATTTT.

The chain recombines TRBV6-2 or TRBV6-3 with TRBJ2-1, with D perhaps matching TRBD2 (6 bases). The CDR3 covers 15 residues. The germline CDR1 and CDR2 sequences are MNHEY and SVGEGT. V lost 4 bases, J lost 7 bases, and 17 bases lay in between. The CDR3 sequence: CASSSYTGSWNEQFF. The CDR3 bases are TGTGCCAGCAGTTCCTATACCGGGAGTTGGAATGAGCAGTTCTTC.

This chain links TRBV29-1 with TRBJ2-7; perhaps TRBD1 as D (5 bases). Germline lookup yields CDR1 SQVTM and CDR2 ANQGSEA. Trimming removed 7 bases from V and 1 base from J, with 17 bases in between. The CDR3 consists of 14 residues. The CDR3: CSAVGVIGSYEQYF. DNA for the CDR3: TGCAGCGCCGTAGGGGTGATAGGGTCCTACGAGCAGTACTTC.

In its sample, this clonotype was seen a few times. The rearrangement links TRBV10-2 to TRBJ2-1; 7 bases agree with TRBD1. V was pared by 2 bases and J by 0 bases, with 7 bases of the junction left unmatched. The length of the CDR3 is 17 residues. The germline CDR1 and CDR2 sequences are WSHSY and SAAADI. CDR3 bases: TGCGCCAGCAGTGAGGTGTCCGACAGGGCCTCCTACAATGAGCAGTTCTTC. It specifies CASSEVSDRASYNEQFF.

This clonotype was seen only a few times. J is TRBJ2-5 and V is TRBV11-2; tentatively, D is TRBD1 or TRBD2 (6 bases each). CDR3 length equals 16 residues. V lost 5 bases and J lost 4, with 20 bases in between. Germline CDR1 SGHAT, CDR2 FQNNGV. In DNA, the CDR3 is TGTGCCAGCAGCCGTCGGGGCGCTGGGGGGCGAGAGACCCAGTACTTC. Residues: CASSRRGAGGRETQYF.

This clonotype was detected ten times or more. V and J are TRBV5-1 and TRBJ2-3; D call uncertain. Germline V lookup: CDR1 SGHRS, CDR2 YFSETQ. The CDR3 covers 14 residues. The ends were cut back, 1 base at V and 4 bases at J, with 10 bases in the middle. The CDR3: CASSLRQASDTQYF. CDR3 nucleotides: TGCGCCAGCAGCTTGCGTCAGGCCTCAGATACGCAGTATTTT.

The rearrangement links TRBV7-6 to TRBJ2-7; 8 bases align to TRBD1. The germline V gene has CDR1 SGHVS and CDR2 FNYEAQ. The CDR3 runs 15 residues. J lost 0 bases, V lost 5 bases, and 6 bases had no gene match. This CDR3 is CASSPGQEISYEQYF. Written as DNA, the CDR3 is TGTGCCAGCAGCCCGGGACAGGAGATCTCCTACGAGCAGTACTTC.

This clonotype was found many times. This chain connects TRBV6-2 or TRBV6-3 to TRBJ1-1; D is uncertain. The CDR3 is made up of 11 amino acids. Germline lookup yields CDR1 MNHEY and CDR2 SVGEGT. V dropped 4 bases and J dropped 11 bases, with 11 bases sitting between them. The CDR3 is CASSWGLWAFF. CDR3 in DNA: TGTGCCAGCAGTTGGGGTTTATGGGCTTTCTTT.

This clonotype was counted at least ten times. J is TRBJ1-5 and V is TRBV4-2, with D unclear. V was clipped by 1 base and J by 0 bases, with 4 bases between them. The CDR3 is 14 residues long. Germline lookup yields CDR1 LGHNA and CDR2 YNFKEQ. CDR3 bases: TGTGCCAGCAGCCAAGCGAGTAGCAATCAGCCCCAGCATTTT. It yields the protein CASSQASSNQPQHF.

This clonotype was seen at least ten times. The chain links TRBV5-1 to TRBJ2-5, with unresolved D. The CDR3 sequence is 15 residues long. Germline lookup yields CDR1 SGHRS and CDR2 YFSETQ. V lost 4 bases and J lost 5, with 18 bases in between. CDR3 DNA: TGCGCCAGCAGCCCCTGGTATGAAGATGCGGAGACCCAGTACTTC. Its translation is CASSPWYEDAETQYF.

Only a few counts were recorded for this clonotype. V is TRBV4-3 and J is TRBJ2-7, with D hard to call. V gave up 7 bases and J gave up 0 bases, with 13 bases separating them. The CDR3 has 14 residues. CDR1 is LGHNA, CDR2 YSLEER, per germline. The CDR3 DNA reads TGCGCCAGCAACGGATCCACATTCTCCTACGAGCAGTACTTC. This sequence encodes CASNGSTFSYEQYF.

Only a few counts were recorded for this clonotype. The chain joins TRBV4-2 to TRBJ1-2; D is possibly TRBD1 (5 bases). The V gene lost 1 base and the J gene lost 6 bases, with 6 bases spanning the gap. The CDR3 runs to 12 residues. Germline CDR1 and CDR2: LGHNA and YNFKEQ. This CDR3 is CASSQVGDGYTF. In DNA form, the CDR3 reads TGTGCCAGCAGCCAAGTAGGGGATGGCTACACCTTC.

The gene calls are TRBV24-1 and TRBJ2-1, with 11 bases fitting TRBD2. V shed 4 bases, J shed 6 bases, and the junction held 7 bases outside the gene matches. CDR1 is KGHDR, CDR2 SFDVKD, per germline. The CDR3 has 16 residues. The CDR3 loop is CATSDPTSGALNEQFF. CDR3 DNA: TGTGCCACCAGTGACCCGACTAGCGGGGCCCTCAATGAGCAGTTCTTC.

This clonotype was recorded at least ten times. The chain is built from TRBV20-1 and TRBJ1-1, with D hard to call. Per germline, CDR1 DFQATT and CDR2 SNEGSKA (reference sequence). V lost 6 bases, J lost 1 base, and 6 bases lay in between. The CDR3 runs 11 residues. This CDR3 is CSAPGNTEAFF. Here the CDR3 DNA reads TGCAGTGCCCCAGGGAACACTGAAGCTTTCTTT.

This chain links TRBV5-1 with TRBJ2-1; D remains ambiguous. The CDR3 length is 12 residues. Germline V gene data show CDR1 as SGHRS and CDR2 as YFSETQ. Trimming took 5 bases from V and 9 from J, leaving 12 bases between them. The CDR3 protein is CASRDLAGEQFF. DNA for the CDR3: TGCGCCAGCAGGGACCTGGCTGGTGAGCAGTTCTTC.

The chain links TRBV7-9 to TRBJ2-2; D may be TRBD2 (7 bases). The V end lost 2 bases, the J end lost 5 bases, and 12 bases lay between the germline ends. CDR3 size: 15 residues. Germline CDR1 and CDR2: SEHNR and FQNEAQ (reference sequence). The DNA for the CDR3 is TGTGCCAGCAGCTTACTCAGGGGAGGGACCGGGGAGCTGTTTTTT. Its protein product is CASSLLRGGTGELFF.

J is TRBJ2-5 and V is TRBV20-1; no clear D. V lost 0 bases and J lost 3, with 5 bases in between. Per the germline V gene, CDR1 is DFQATT and CDR2 is SNEGSKA (reference sequence). The CDR3 extends over 12 amino acids. CDR3 loop: CSARDYKETQYF. CDR3 nucleotides: TGCAGTGCTAGAGACTATAAAGAGACCCAGTACTTC.

In its sample, this clonotype was seen a few times. This chain links TRBV9 with TRBJ2-1, with 15 positions matching TRBD2. V lost 4 bases and J lost 4; bases outside the gene matches: 6. The CDR3 is made up of 17 amino acids. Germline V gives CDR1 SGDLS, CDR2 YYNGEE. The CDR3 here is CASSPPGLAGGYNEQFF. The CDR3 DNA follows: TGTGCCAGCAGCCCCCCCGGACTAGCGGGGGGGTACAATGAGCAGTTCTTC.

V is TRBV15 and J is TRBJ1-6; TRBD1 matches at 7 bases. CDR1 and CDR2 (germline): LNHNV, YYDKDF (reference sequence). This CDR3 has 18 residues. The J segment lost 7 bases and the V segment lost 4 bases, leaving 16 bases of the junction unmatched. The CDR3 nucleotides read TGTGCCACCAGCAAGGACAGGACAAGGGGACCCCGGAATTCACCCCTCCACTTT. Amino acid sequence: CATSKDRTRGPRNSPLHF. The complete variable domain, with remaining parts taken from reference TRBV15 and TRBJ1-6, reads DAMVIQNPRYQVTQFGKPVTLSCSQTLNHNVMYWYQQKSSQAPKLLFHYYDKDFNNEADTPDNFQSRRPNTSFCFLDIRSPGLGDTAMYLCATSKDRTRGPRNSPLHFGNGTRLTVT.

The chain uses TRBV7-6 and TRBJ2-3; 9 bases fit TRBD2. The junction had 8 bases not matched to a gene; V was cut back by 0 bases and J by 4 bases. The CDR3 has 17 residues. CDR1 and CDR2 (germline): SGHVS, FNYEAQ. The CDR3 loop reads CASSLASGGFWADTQYF. The CDR3, as DNA: TGTGCCAGCAGCTTAGCTAGCGGGGGCTTCTGGGCAGATACGCAGTATTTT.

This clonotype occurred a few times. The chain carries TRBV30 and TRBJ2-7; D possibly uses TRBD1 or TRBD2 (5 bases each). The CDR3 runs 11 residues. CDR1 is GTSNPN and CDR2 is SVGIG in the germline V gene (reference sequence). Between the trimmed V and J ends, which lost 8 bases and 7 bases, there was a span of 15 bases. The CDR3 protein is CAGGRLEEQYF. In DNA form, the CDR3 reads TGTGCCGGGGGACGGTTGGAGGAGCAGTACTTC. Looking up the rest from reference TRBV30 and TRBJ2-7 gives the full variable domain: SQTIHQWPATLVQPVGSPLSLECTVEGTSNPNLYWYRQAAGRGLQLLFYSVGIGQISSEVPQNLSASRPQDRQFILSSKKLLLSDSGFYLCAGGRLEEQYFGPGTRLTVT.